Ten or more counts support the clone carrying this T cell receptor (beta chain). Its antigen is as yet unknown. A single record per CDR3 protein comes from TCRdb applying MiXCR to the RACE reads. Among 65,000 to 85,000 distinct CDR3 sequences listed, roughly 10% were seen once. The time point: patch test 1, 2 weeks after DPC sensitization. Treatment meaning: therapeutic diphenylcyclopropenone sensitization with weekly scalp DPC. This record comes from a study of human T cells and chemical hapten exposure. General study points: With DPC sensitization, TCRs exceeding 1 in 1000 frequency showed no change.

The junction had 9 bases not matched to a gene; V was cut back by 4 bases and J by 2 bases. The V gene's germline CDR1 is SEHNR and CDR2 FQNEAQ (reference sequence). CDR3 length: 16 residues. The TCR sequence derives from a woman aged 55-70 years with alopecia areata. Some clones in this sample may be carry-over from other donors' samples. The sample in question was whole blood, obtained in connection with sensitization to the hapten diphenylcyclopropenone (DPC). J is TRBJ2-3 and V is TRBV7-9, with TRBD1 identical over 7 bases. This CDR3 is CASSSMGQTYTDTQYF. DNA for the CDR3: TGTGCCAGCAGCTCGATGGGACAGACTTACACAGATACGCAGTATTTT.